These 5 T cell receptor beta chains came from one sample sequenced in a study of blood T cell repertoires in COVID-19. TCRdb's table, derived via immunoSEQ multiplex PCR, lists solely in-frame clones and lacks some. The sample includes almost 350,000 clones, roughly 90% seen only once; the top ten take just over 1%. The specimen sequenced was PBMCs or T cells enriched from blood (not recorded which). These TCRs come from a woman aged 25-40 years who had been exposed to COVID-19.

The chain has TRBV3-1 (or the pseudogene TRBV3-2) and TRBJ2-2, with 15 bases identical to TRBD2. V gave up 5 bases and J gave up 6 bases; unmatched junction bases: 4. The V gene's germline CDR1 is LGHDT and CDR2 YNNKEL (reference sequence). The CDR3 loop spans 16 amino acids. CDR3 sequence reads: CASSWTSGRAAGELFF. In DNA, the CDR3 is TGTGCCAGCAGCTGGACTAGCGGGAGGGCGGCCGGGGAGCTGTTTTTT.

This clone was seen once. The CDR3 loop is CASSLNSGTGGAFF. CDR3 DNA: TGTGCCAGCAGCTTGAACTCCGGGACAGGGGGCGCTTTCTTT. This sequence joins TRBV7-9 and TRBJ1-1; TRBD1 matches at 12 bases. From germline, CDR1 is SEHNR and CDR2 FQNEAQ (reference sequence). V trimming: 3 bases; J trimming: 11 bases; junction bases outside the gene matches: 7. The CDR3 totals 14 residues.

This chain links TRBV28 with TRBJ2-7; possibly TRBD1 for D (6 bases). The CDR3 loop spans 15 amino acids. The V end lost 6 bases, the J end lost 3 bases, and 18 bases lay between the germline ends. Germline CDR1 is MDHEN and CDR2 is SYDVKM. In DNA, the CDR3 is TGTGCCAGCAGACCTACCGGGACAACCAACTACGAGCAGTACTTC. It translates to CASRPTGTTNYEQYF.

This clone was observed a single time. V gene TRBV19 combines with J gene TRBJ2-7; the D gene is possibly TRBD2 (6 bases). The CDR3 covers 15 residues. V was trimmed by 2 bases and J by 2 bases, leaving 13 bases between them. Germline values: CDR1 LNHDA, CDR2 SQIVND (reference sequence). The chain's CDR3 is CASSISHGEAYEQYF. DNA of the CDR3: TGTGCCAGTAGTATATCCCATGGGGAGGCCTACGAGCAGTACTTC.

The chain links TRBV19 to TRBJ2-7; D not resolved. CDR3 length equals 14 residues. The V gene lost 1 base and the J gene lost 3 bases, with 10 bases spanning the gap. Germline V gives CDR1 LNHDA, CDR2 SQIVND (reference sequence). The CDR3 loop reads CASSIGAELYEQYF. The CDR3 DNA sequence: TGTGCCAGTAGTATAGGTGCGGAACTCTACGAGCAGTACTTC.